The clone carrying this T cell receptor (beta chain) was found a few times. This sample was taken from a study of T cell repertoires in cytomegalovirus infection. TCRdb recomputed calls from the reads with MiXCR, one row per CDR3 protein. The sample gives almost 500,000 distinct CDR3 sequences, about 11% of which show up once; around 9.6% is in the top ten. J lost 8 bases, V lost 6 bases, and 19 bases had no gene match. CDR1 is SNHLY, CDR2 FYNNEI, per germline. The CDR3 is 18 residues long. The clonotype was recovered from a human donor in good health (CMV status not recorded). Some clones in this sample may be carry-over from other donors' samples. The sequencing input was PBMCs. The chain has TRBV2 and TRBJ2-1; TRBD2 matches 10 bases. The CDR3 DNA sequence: TGTGCCAGCAGGGGGCCAAAAGATATGGCTAGCGGGGGTGATGAGCAGTTCTTC. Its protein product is CASRGPKDMASGGDEQFF.